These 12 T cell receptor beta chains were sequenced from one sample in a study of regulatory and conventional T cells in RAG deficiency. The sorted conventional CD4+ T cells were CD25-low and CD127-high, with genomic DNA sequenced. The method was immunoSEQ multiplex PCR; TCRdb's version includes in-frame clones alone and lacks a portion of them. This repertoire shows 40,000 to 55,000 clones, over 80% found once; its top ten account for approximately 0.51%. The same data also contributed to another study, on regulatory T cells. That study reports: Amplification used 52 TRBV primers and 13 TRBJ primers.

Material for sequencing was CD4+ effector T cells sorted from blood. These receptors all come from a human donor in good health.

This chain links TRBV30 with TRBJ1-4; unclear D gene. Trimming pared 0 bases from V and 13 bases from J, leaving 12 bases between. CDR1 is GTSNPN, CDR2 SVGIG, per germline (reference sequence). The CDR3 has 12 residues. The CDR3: CAWSVRMQTLFF. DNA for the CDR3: TGTGCCTGGAGTGTACGGATGCAAACACTGTTTTTT. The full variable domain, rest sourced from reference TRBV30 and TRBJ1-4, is SQTIHQWPATLVQPVGSPLSLECTVEGTSNPNLYWYRQAAGRGLQLLFYSVGIGQISSEVPQNLSASRPQDRQFILSSKKLLLSDSGFYLCAWSVRMQTLFFGSGTQLSVL.

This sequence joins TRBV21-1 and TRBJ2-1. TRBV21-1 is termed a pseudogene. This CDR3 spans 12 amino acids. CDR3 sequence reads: CASSTPVREQFF. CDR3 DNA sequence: TGTGCCAGCAGCACCCCCGTTCGAGAGCAGTTCTTC.

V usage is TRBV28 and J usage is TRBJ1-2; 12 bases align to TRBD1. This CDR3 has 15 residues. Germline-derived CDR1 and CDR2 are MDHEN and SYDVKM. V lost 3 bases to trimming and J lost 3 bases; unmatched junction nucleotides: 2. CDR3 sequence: CASSFGDRGHYGYTF. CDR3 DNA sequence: TGTGCCAGCAGTTTTGGGGACAGGGGGCACTATGGCTACACCTTC.

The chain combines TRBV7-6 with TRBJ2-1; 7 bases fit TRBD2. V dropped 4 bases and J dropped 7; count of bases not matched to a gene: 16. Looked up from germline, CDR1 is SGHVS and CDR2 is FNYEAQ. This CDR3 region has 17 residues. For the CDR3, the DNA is TGTGCCAGCAGCTCCGGAAGTATAGGGCGGGAGAAAAATGAGCAGTTCTTC. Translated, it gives CASSSGSIGREKNEQFF.

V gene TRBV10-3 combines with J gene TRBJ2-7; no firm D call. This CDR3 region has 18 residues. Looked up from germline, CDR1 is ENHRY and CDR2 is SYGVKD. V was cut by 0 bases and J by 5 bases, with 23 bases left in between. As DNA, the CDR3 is TGTGCCATCAGTGAGTCGCCCTTCGAGGACCCGGACGCGCACGAGCAGTACTTC. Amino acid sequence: CAISESPFEDPDAHEQYF.

CDR3 protein: CASSSTLRNSPLHF. The CDR3 bases are TGTGCCAGCAGCTCGACCCTGCGGAATTCACCCCTCCACTTT. This sequence joins TRBV5-6 and TRBJ1-6; D uncertain. CDR1 and CDR2 (germline): SGHDT, YYEEEE. The CDR3 totals 14 residues. Trimming removed 3 bases from V and 7 bases from J, with 11 bases in between. Full variable domain (rest looked up from reference TRBV5-6 and TRBJ1-6): DAGVTQSPTHLIKTRGQQVTLRCSPKSGHDTVSWYQQALGQGPQFIFQYYEEEERQRGNFPDRFSGHQFPNYSSELNVNALLLGDSALYLCASSSTLRNSPLHFGNGTRLTVT.

The DNA of the CDR3 is TGTGCCAGCAGCCCCGGGACAACGGAGAATCAGCCCCAGCATTTT. Translation: CASSPGTTENQPQHF. The gene calls are TRBV9 and TRBJ1-5; D is possibly TRBD1 (6 bases). Trimming removed 4 bases from V and 4 bases from J, with 15 bases in between. The CDR3 has 15 residues. Germline CDR1 SGDLS, CDR2 YYNGEE. The full variable domain, in which reference TRBV9 and TRBJ1-5 provide the parts outside the CDR3, is DSGVTQTPKHLITATGQRVTLRCSPRSGDLSVYWYQQSLDQGLQFLIQYYNGEERAKGNILERFSAQQFPDLHSELNLSSLELGDSALYFCASSPGTTENQPQHFGDGTRLSIL.

The CDR3 loop reads CASSELDLNTEAFF. CDR3 nucleotides: TGTGCCAGCAGTGAACTGGACTTGAACACTGAAGCTTTCTTT. The chain uses TRBV2 and TRBJ1-1, with D hard to call. The CDR3 has 14 residues. Trimming took off 2 bases at V and 0 bases at J, with 7 bases between the two ends. In germline, CDR1 is SNHLY, CDR2 FYNNEI.

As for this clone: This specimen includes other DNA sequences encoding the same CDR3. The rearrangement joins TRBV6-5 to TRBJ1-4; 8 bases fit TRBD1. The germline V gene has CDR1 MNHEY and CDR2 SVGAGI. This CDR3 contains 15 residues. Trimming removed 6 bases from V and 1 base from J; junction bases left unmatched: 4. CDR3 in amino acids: CASRSDRGTNEKLFF. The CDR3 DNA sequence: TGTGCCAGCAGAAGTGACAGGGGAACTAATGAAAAACTGTTTTTT.

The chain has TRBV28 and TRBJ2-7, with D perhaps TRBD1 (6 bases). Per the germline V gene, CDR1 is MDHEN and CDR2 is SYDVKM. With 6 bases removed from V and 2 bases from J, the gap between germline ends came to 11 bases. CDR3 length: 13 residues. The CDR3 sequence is CASRLTGPYEQYF. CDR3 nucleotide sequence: TGTGCCAGCAGGCTAACAGGGCCCTACGAGCAGTACTTC. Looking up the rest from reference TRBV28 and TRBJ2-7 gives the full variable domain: DVKVTQSSRYLVKRTGEKVFLECVQDMDHENMFWYRQDPGLGLRLIYFSYDVKMKEKGDIPEGYSVSREKKERFSLILESASTNQTSMYLCASRLTGPYEQYFGPGTRLTVT.

The DNA for the CDR3 is TGTGCCAGCAGCTCCGCTGGGCAGGGGGGCCTCTACGAGCAGTACTTC. Translation: CASSSAGQGGLYEQYF. The genes are TRBV7-9 and TRBJ2-7; possibly TRBD1 for D (7 bases). Deletions cut 4 bases from V and 3 bases from J, with 19 bases between. This CDR3 spans 16 amino acids. CDR1 is SEHNR, CDR2 FQNEAQ, per germline (reference sequence).

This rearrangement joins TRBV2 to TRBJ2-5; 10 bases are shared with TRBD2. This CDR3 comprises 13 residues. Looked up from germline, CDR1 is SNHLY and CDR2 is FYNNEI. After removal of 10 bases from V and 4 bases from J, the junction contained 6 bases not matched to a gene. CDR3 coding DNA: TGTGCCACCTCCGGGACTAGCGTAGAGACCCAGTACTTC. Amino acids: CATSGTSVETQYF.